This passage covers 9 T cell receptor beta chains from one sample sequenced in a study of blood T cells in healthy people across ages. It was with a sample-barcoded 5' primer and a J-beta primer mix that a second PCR of roughly 7 to 12 cycles was run. Each CDR3 protein gets one entry after TCRdb re-called the 5' RACE reads with MiXCR. The sample lists roughly 700,000 distinct CDR3 sequences; roughly 32% were seen once. The sample consisted of blood. The source of these receptors is a woman older than 75 in good health.

The rearrangement links TRBV6-2 or TRBV6-3 to TRBJ1-1, with D possibly being TRBD1 (5 bases). V was trimmed by 4 bases and J by 8 bases, leaving 14 bases between them. CDR1 and CDR2 from the germline V gene are MNHEY and SVGEGT. The CDR3 has 13 amino acids. The CDR3 sequence is CASSWDPAIEAFF. The CDR3 DNA reads as TGTGCCAGCAGTTGGGACCCTGCCATAGAAGCTTTCTTT.

This clonotype was recorded at least ten times. The chain is built from TRBV20-1 and TRBJ2-7; a weak D match, TRBD1 (5 bases). CDR1 is DFQATT and CDR2 is SNEGSKA in the germline V gene (reference sequence). Trimming took 1 base from V and 7 from J, leaving 17 bases between them. The CDR3 runs 14 residues. This chain's CDR3 is CSARANRMGYEQYF. DNA of the CDR3: TGCAGTGCTAGAGCTAACAGGATGGGGTATGAGCAGTACTTC.

J is TRBJ2-7 and V is TRBV9; D is ambiguous. Germline-derived CDR1 and CDR2 are SGDLS and YYNGEE. The V and J ends lost 0 bases and 0 bases respectively, with 13 bases between them. The length of the CDR3 is 16 residues. This chain's CDR3 is CASSVDQLASSYEQYF. The CDR3 nucleotides are TGTGCCAGCAGCGTAGATCAGTTGGCGAGCTCCTACGAGCAGTACTTC.

In this sample, this clonotype turned up many times. A read error may be the cause here, since a much bigger clone is one base away. This rearrangement joins TRBV2 to TRBJ2-5; D remains ambiguous. This CDR3 region has 11 residues. V shed 6 bases and J shed 5 bases, with 7 bases lying between them. The germline V gene encodes CDR1 SNHLY and CDR2 FYNNEI. CDR3 sequence reads: CASRERETQYF. The CDR3 region has the DNA TGTGCCAGCAGGGAAAGGGAGACCCAGTACTTC.

Of note for this clonotype: Just one base apart from a much larger clone, this may be a read error. This chain connects TRBV5-1 to TRBJ1-1; 7 bases align to TRBD1. The CDR3 is made up of 15 amino acids. Looked up from germline, CDR1 is SGHRS and CDR2 is YFSETQ. Here the CDR3 DNA reads TGCGCCAACAGCTTTACAGGGGTCCTGAACACTGAAGCTTTCTTT. Translation gives CANSFTGVLNTEAFF.

This clonotype has just a few counts. This may come from a read error, since a much larger clone is one base off. This chain links TRBV6-5 with TRBJ2-7; D ambiguous. V lost 6 bases and J lost 4, with 16 bases in between. Per germline, CDR1 MNHEY and CDR2 SVGAGI. The CDR3 extends over 14 amino acids. CDR3 in DNA: TGTGCCAGCAGGTACGGTCTGGGCAATTACGAGCAGTACTTC. This codes for CASRYGLGNYEQYF.

This clonotype has more than one count but fewer than ten. This chain joins TRBV20-1 and TRBJ1-5, with a possible D match to TRBD1 (5 bases). Germline CDR1 DFQATT, CDR2 SNEGSKA (reference sequence). The CDR3 runs to 13 residues. This CDR3 reads CRASGALNQPQHF. CDR3 bases: TGCAGGGCTTCCGGGGCGCTTAATCAGCCCCAGCATTTT.

This clonotype was observed many times. The CDR3: CASSGLAEGNNEQFF. Written as DNA, the CDR3 is TGTGCCAGCTCGGGACTAGCGGAGGGTAACAATGAGCAGTTCTTC. The chain combines TRBV18 with TRBJ2-1, with 11 bases aligning to TRBD2. V shed 6 bases and J 5 bases; nucleotides not matched to a gene: 6. The CDR3 contains 15 residues. Looked up from germline, CDR1 is KGHSH and CDR2 is LQKENI.

At least ten counts were recorded for this clonotype. The chain has TRBV4-1 and TRBJ2-7, with 9 bases identical to TRBD2. Germline V gene lookup returns CDR1 MGHRA and CDR2 YSYEKL. The CDR3 runs 15 residues. V gave up 0 bases and J gave up 5 bases; unmatched junction bases: 5. CDR3: CASSQEAGGLNEQYF. The CDR3 region has the DNA TGCGCCAGCAGCCAAGAAGCGGGGGGCTTGAACGAGCAGTACTTC.